This TCR beta chain was sequenced during a study of blood T cell repertoires in COVID-19. As for the study in general: COVID-19 samples collected from the United States, Italy and Spain covered acute and convalescent phases. T cells, B-cell-depleted T cells, or PBMCs provided the cDNA or gDNA that served as material.

Original analysis: Quantification of nucleated cells was approximated via reference gene primer amplification. Measured with immunoSEQ multiplex PCR; TCRdb has only the in-frame clones, and not every one. From that table come the V and J calls and clone size; the DNA was used to work out D and trimming. The data hold approximately 260,000 clones, with around 85% observed a single time. Participants were aged roughly 18 to 90 years, lived in about two dozen US areas, and enrolled virtually. With 1 base removed from V and 1 base from J, the gap between germline ends came to 11 bases. The CDR3 consists of 15 residues. Germline loops: CDR1 LGHNA, CDR2 YNFKEQ.

Sequencing used PBMCs or T cells enriched from blood (not recorded which). This clonotype was obtained from a woman between 40 and 50 years old with acute COVID-19. This chain uses TRBV4-2 with TRBJ2-7, with D unclear. The CDR3 protein is CASSQVQSRSYEQYF. The CDR3 DNA follows: TGTGCCAGCAGCCAAGTCCAGTCTAGGTCCTACGAGCAGTACTTC.